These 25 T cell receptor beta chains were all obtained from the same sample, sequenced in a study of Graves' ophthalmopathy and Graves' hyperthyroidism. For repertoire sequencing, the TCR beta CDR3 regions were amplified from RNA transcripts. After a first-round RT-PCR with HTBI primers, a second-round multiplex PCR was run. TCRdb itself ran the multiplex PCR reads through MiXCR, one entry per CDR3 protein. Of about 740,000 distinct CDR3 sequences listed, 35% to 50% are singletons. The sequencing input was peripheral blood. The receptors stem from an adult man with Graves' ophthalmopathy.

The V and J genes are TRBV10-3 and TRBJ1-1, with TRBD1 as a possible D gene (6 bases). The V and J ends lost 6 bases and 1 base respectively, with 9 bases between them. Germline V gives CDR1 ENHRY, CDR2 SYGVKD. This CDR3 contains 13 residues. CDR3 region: CAIRETGNTEAFF. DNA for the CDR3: TGTGCCATCAGGGAGACAGGGAACACTGAAGCTTTCTTT.

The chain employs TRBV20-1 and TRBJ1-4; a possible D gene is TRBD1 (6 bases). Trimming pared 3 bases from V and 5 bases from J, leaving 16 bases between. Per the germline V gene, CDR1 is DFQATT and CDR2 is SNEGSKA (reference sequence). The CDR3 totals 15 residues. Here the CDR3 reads CSASRSGGNNEKLFF. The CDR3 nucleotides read TGCAGTGCTAGCCGATCTGGGGGCAACAATGAAAAACTGTTTTTT.

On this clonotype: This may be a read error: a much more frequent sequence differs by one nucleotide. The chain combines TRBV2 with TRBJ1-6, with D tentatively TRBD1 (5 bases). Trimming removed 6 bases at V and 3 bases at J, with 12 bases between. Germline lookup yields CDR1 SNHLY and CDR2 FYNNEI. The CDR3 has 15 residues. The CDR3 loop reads CASSLSGYYNSPLHF. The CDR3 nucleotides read TGTGCCAGCAGCTTATCAGGGTACTATAATTCACCCCTCCACTTT.

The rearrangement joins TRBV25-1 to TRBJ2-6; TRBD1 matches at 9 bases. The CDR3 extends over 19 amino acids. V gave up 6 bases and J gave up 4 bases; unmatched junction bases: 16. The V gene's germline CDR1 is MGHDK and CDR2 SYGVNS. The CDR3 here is CASSPLPGQGGIGANVLTF. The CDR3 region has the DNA TGTGCCAGCAGCCCTTTACCGGGACAGGGTGGTATCGGGGCCAACGTCCTGACTTTC.

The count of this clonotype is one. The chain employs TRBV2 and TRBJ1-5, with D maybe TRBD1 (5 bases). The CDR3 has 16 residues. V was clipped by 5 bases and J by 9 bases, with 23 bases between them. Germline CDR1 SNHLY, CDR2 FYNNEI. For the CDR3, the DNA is TGTGCCAGCAGTTTCGGGGGTATTCACCCCATTGGGCCCCAGCATTTT. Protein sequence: CASSFGGIHPIGPQHF.

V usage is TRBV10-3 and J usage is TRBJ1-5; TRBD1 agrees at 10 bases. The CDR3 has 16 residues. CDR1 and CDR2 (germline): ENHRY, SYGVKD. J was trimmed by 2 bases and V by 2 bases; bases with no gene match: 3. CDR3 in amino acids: CAISETGTGGNQPQHF. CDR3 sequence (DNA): TGTGCCATCAGTGAGACCGGGACAGGGGGCAATCAGCCCCAGCATTTT.

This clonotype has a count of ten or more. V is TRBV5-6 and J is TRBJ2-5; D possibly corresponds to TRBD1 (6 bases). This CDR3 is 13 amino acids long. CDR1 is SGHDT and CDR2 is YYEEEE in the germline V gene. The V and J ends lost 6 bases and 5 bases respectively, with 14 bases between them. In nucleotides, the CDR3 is TGTGCCAGCACCTTCGGGACACTCGAGACCCAGTACTTC. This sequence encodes CASTFGTLETQYF.

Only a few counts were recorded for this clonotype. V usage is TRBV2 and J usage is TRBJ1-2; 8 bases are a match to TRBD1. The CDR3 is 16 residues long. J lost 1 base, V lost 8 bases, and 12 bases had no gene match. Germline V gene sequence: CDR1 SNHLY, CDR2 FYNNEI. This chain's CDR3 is CASSPEGQDVNYGYTF. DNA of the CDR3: TGTGCCAGCTCACCCGAGGGACAGGATGTTAACTATGGCTACACCTTC. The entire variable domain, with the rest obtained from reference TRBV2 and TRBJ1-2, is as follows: EPEVTQTPSHQVTQMGQEVILRCVPISNHLYFYWYRQILGQKVEFLVSFYNNEISEKSEIFDDQFSVERPDGSNFTLKIRSTKLEDSAMYFCASSPEGQDVNYGYTFGSGTRLTVV.

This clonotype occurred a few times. CDR3 residues: CASSSGQAVWETQYF. The CDR3 bases are TGTGCCAGCAGCTCGGGACAGGCGGTATGGGAGACCCAGTACTTC. The chain uses TRBV5-4 and TRBJ2-5; 8 nucleotides agree with TRBD1. This CDR3 region has 15 residues. CDR1 is SGHNT and CDR2 is YYREEE in the germline V gene (reference sequence). V gave up 3 bases and J gave up 5 bases; unmatched junction bases: 9.

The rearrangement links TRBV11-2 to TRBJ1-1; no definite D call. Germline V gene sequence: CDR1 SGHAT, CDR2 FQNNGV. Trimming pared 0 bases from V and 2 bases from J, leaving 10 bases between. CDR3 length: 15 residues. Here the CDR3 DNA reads TGTGCCAGCAGCTTAGATCGGATAGCAAACACTGAAGCTTTCTTT. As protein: CASSLDRIANTEAFF.

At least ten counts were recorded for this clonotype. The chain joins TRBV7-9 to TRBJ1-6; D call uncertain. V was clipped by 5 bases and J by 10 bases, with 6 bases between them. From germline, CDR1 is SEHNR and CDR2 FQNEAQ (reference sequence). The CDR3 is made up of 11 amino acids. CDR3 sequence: CASSVESPLHF. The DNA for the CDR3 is TGTGCCAGCAGCGTTGAATCACCCCTCCACTTT.

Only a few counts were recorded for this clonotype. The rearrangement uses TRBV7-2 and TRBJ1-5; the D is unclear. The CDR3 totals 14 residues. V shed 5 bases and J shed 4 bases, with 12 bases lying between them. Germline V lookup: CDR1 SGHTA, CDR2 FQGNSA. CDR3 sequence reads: CASSLIHYNQPQHF. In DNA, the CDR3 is TGTGCCAGCAGCCTCATTCATTATAATCAGCCCCAGCATTTT.

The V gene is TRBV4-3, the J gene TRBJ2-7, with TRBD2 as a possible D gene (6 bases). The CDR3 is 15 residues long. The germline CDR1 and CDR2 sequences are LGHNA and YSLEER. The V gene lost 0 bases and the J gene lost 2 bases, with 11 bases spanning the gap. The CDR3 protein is CASSQDLLAAYEQYF. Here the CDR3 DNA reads TGCGCCAGCAGCCAAGATCTACTAGCCGCCTACGAGCAGTACTTC.

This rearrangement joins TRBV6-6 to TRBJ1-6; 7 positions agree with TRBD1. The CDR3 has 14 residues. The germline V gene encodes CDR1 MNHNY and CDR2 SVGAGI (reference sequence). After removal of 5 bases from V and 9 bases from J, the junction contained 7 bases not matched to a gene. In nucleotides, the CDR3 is TGTGCCAGCAGTAGAGACAGGGTTGTTTCACCCCTCCACTTT. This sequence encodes CASSRDRVVSPLHF.

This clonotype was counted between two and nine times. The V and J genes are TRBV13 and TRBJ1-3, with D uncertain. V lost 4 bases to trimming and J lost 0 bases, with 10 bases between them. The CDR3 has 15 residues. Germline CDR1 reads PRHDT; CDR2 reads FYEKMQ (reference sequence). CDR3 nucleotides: TGTGCCAGCAGCTCGACCGGATTCTCTGGAAACACCATATATTTT. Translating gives CASSSTGFSGNTIYF. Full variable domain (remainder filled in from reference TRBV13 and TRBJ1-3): AAGVIQSPRHLIKEKRETATLKCYPIPRHDTVYWYQQGPGQDPQFLISFYEKMQSDKGSIPDRFSAQQFSDYHSELNMSSLELGDSALYFCASSSTGFSGNTIYFGEGSWLTVV.

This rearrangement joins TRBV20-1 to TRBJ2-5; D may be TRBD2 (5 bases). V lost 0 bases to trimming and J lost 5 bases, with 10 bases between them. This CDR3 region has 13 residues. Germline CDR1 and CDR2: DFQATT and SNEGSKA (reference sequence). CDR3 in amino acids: CSARERWEETQYF. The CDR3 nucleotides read TGCAGTGCTAGAGAACGGTGGGAGGAGACCCAGTACTTC.

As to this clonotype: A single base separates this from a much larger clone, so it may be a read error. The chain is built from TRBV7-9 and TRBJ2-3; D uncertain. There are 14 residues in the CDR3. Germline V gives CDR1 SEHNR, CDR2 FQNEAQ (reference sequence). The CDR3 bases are TGTGCCAGCAGCTTAGGGTTGGGAACAGATACGCGGTATTTT. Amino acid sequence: CASSLGLGTDTRYF.

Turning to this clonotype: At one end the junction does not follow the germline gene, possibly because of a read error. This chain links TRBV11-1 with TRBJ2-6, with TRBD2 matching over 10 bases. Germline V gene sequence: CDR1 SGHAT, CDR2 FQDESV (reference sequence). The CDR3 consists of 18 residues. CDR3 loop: CASSLPSGGVSGANVLTF. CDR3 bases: TGCGCCAGCAGCTTACCTAGCGGGGGCGTCTCTGGGGCCAACGTCCTGACTTTC.

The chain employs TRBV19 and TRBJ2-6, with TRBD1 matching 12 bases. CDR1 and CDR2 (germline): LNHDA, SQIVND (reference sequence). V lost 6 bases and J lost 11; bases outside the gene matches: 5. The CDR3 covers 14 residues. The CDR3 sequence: CASSPGQGAYVLTF. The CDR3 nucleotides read TGTGCCAGTAGCCCGGGACAGGGGGCTTACGTCCTGACTTTC.

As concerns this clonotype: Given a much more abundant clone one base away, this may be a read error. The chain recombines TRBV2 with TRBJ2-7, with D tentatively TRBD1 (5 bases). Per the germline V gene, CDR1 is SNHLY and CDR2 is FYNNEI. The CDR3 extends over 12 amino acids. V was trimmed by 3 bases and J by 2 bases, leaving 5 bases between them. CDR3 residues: CASSEDTYEQYF. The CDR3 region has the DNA TGTGCCAGCAGTGAGGACACCTACGAGCAGTACTTC.

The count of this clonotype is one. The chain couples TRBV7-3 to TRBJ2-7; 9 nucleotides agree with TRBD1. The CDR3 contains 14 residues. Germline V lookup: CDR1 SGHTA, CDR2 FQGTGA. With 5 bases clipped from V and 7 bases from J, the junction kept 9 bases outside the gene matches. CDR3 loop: CASSPGTGSGEQYF. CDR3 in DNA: TGTGCCAGCAGCCCCGGGACAGGGTCCGGGGAGCAGTACTTC. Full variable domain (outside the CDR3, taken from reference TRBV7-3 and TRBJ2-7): GAGVSQTPSNKVTEKGKYVELRCDPISGHTALYWYRQSLGQGPEFLIYFQGTGAADDSGLPNDRFFAVRPEGSVSTLKIQRTERGDSAVYLCASSPGTGSGEQYFGPGTRLTVT.

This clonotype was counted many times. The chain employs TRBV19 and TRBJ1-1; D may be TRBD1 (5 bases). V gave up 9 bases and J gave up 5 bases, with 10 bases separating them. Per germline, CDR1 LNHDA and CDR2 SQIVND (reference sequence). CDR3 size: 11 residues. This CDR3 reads CASDSNTEAFF. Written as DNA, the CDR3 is TGTGCCAGCGACAGTAATACTGAAGCTTTCTTT.

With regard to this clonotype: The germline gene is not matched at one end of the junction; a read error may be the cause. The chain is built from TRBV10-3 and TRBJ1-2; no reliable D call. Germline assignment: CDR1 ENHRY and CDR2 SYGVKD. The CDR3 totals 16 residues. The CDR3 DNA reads TGTGCCAGCAGTTACTCAGTCAGTACCACCAACTATGGCTACACCTTC. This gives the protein CASSYSVSTTNYGYTF.

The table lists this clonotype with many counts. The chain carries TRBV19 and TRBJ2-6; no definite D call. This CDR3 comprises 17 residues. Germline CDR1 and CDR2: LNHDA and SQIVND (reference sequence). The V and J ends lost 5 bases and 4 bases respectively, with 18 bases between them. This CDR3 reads CASSPQDGKAGANVLTF. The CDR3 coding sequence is TGTGCCAGTAGTCCTCAAGACGGAAAAGCAGGGGCCAACGTCCTGACTTTC.

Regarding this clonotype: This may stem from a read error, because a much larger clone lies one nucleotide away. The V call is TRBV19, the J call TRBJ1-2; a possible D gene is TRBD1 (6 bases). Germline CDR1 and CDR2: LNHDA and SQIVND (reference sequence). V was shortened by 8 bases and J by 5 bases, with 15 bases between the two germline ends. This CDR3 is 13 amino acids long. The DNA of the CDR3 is TGTGCCAGTCGGCATTACAGGGTGTATGGCTACACCTTC. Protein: CASRHYRVYGYTF.